These T cell receptor beta chains were read from a single sample in a study of blood T cell repertoires in COVID-19. TCRdb's table, derived via immunoSEQ multiplex PCR, lists solely in-frame clones and lacks some. The sample has 150,000 to 200,000 clones, around nine tenths seen once. The specimen sequenced was PBMCs or T cells enriched from blood (not recorded which). Source of these receptors: a woman in her fifties or sixties who had recovered from COVID-19. CDR3s include the opening cysteine and the closing phenylalanine or tryptophan. A D gene is named only where the DNA matches it firmly. Some rows mark clone size as missing; the rest say once, few, many or name a class of expanded clone.

clone size: .; J gene: TRBJ2-1; D gene: TRBD1; V gene: TRBV18; CDR3 protein: CASSPIGTGAYNEQFF; CDR3 DNA: TGTGCCAGCTCACCTATTGGGACAGGGGCCTACAATGAGCAGTTCTTC
clone size: .; J gene: TRBJ1-6; D gene: TRBD1; V gene: TRBV15; CDR3 protein: CATSRDRQGDSPLHF; CDR3 DNA: TGTGCCACCAGCAGAGATAGACAGGGCGATTCACCCCTCCACTTT
clone size: .; J gene: TRBJ2-2; D gene: TRBD2; V gene: TRBV7-2; CDR3 protein: CASSWTSGGELFF; CDR3 DNA: TGTGCCAGCAGTTGGACTAGCGGAGGGGAGCTGTTTTTT
clone size: .; J gene: TRBJ1-2; D gene: .; V gene: TRBV19; CDR3 protein: CASSIFPGNYGYTF; CDR3 DNA: TGTGCCAGTAGTATATTTCCGGGGAACTATGGCTACACCTTC
clone size: .; J gene: TRBJ2-5; D gene: TRBD2; V gene: TRBV5-6; CDR3 protein: CASSPAGGIQETQYF; CDR3 DNA: TGTGCCAGCAGCCCGGCGGGGGGCATCCAAGAGACCCAGTACTTC
clone size: .; J gene: TRBJ2-1; D gene: TRBD1; V gene: TRBV4-2; CDR3 protein: CASSQNPGGNEQFF; CDR3 DNA: TGTGCCAGCAGCCAGAACCCAGGGGGCAATGAGCAGTTCTTC
clone size: few; J gene: TRBJ2-1; D gene: .; V gene: TRBV28; CDR3 protein: CASSHPMGSEQFF; CDR3 DNA: TGTGCCAGCAGCCACCCCATGGGGAGTGAGCAGTTCTTC
clone size: .; J gene: TRBJ2-3; D gene: TRBD2; V gene: TRBV6-2/TRBV6-3; CDR3 protein: CASSYGGGSTDTQYF; CDR3 DNA: TGTGCCAGCAGTTACGGGGGGGGATCCACAGATACGCAGTATTTT
clone size: .; J gene: TRBJ1-5; D gene: .; V gene: TRBV6-4; CDR3 protein: CASSVRWIYQPQHF; CDR3 DNA: TGTGCCAGCAGTGTGAGGTGGATATATCAGCCCCAGCATTTT
clone size: once; J gene: TRBJ2-1; D gene: .; V gene: TRBV7-6; CDR3 protein: CASAFYGAPGEQFF; CDR3 DNA: TGTGCCTCTGCCTTTTATGGGGCACCTGGAGAGCAGTTCTTC
clone size: few; J gene: TRBJ2-7; D gene: .; V gene: TRBV11-2; CDR3 protein: CASSLAVREQYF; CDR3 DNA: TGTGCCAGCAGCTTAGCAGTACGCGAGCAGTACTTC
clone size: few; J gene: TRBJ1-2; D gene: .; V gene: TRBV5-6; CDR3 protein: CASSLADRGYGYTF; CDR3 DNA: TGTGCCAGCAGCTTGGCGGATCGGGGCTATGGCTACACCTTC
clone size: .; J gene: TRBJ2-7; D gene: .; V gene: TRBV19; CDR3 protein: CASSRNPSSYEQYF; CDR3 DNA: TGTGCCAGTAGTCGTAACCCCAGCTCCTACGAGCAGTACTTC
clone size: .; J gene: TRBJ1-1; D gene: .; V gene: TRBV19; CDR3 protein: CASSIDASVPEAFF; CDR3 DNA: TGTGCCAGTAGTATAGATGCTTCGGTACCTGAAGCTTTCTTT
clone size: .; J gene: TRBJ2-1; D gene: .; V gene: TRBV11-2; CDR3 protein: CASSFGRGPYNEQFF; CDR3 DNA: TGTGCCAGCAGCTTCGGCAGGGGTCCCTACAATGAGCAGTTCTTC
clone size: .; J gene: TRBJ1-4; D gene: TRBD1; V gene: TRBV4-1; CDR3 protein: CASSPTEQGAANEKLFF; CDR3 DNA: TGCGCCAGCAGCCCGACAGAACAGGGGGCCGCTAATGAAAAACTGTTTTTT
clone size: .; J gene: TRBJ2-2; D gene: .; V gene: TRBV12-3/TRBV12-4; CDR3 protein: CASSFRNTGELFF; CDR3 DNA: TGTGCCAGCAGTTTCAGGAACACCGGGGAGCTGTTTTTT
clone size: .; J gene: TRBJ2-7; D gene: TRBD2; V gene: TRBV30; CDR3 protein: CAWSVSGGRVVYEQYF; CDR3 DNA: TGTGCCTGGAGTGTATCGGGGGGGCGAGTGGTCTACGAGCAGTACTTC
clone size: .; J gene: TRBJ1-1; D gene: .; V gene: TRBV30; CDR3 protein: CAWRDGDINTEAFF; CDR3 DNA: TGTGCCTGGAGGGACGGGGACATTAACACTGAAGCTTTCTTT
clone size: .; J gene: TRBJ2-7; D gene: .; V gene: TRBV4-2; CDR3 protein: CASSQGGGGGQGYEQYF; CDR3 DNA: TGTGCCAGCAGCCAGGGAGGCGGGGGGGGACAGGGGTACGAGCAGTACTTC
clone size: .; J gene: TRBJ2-5; D gene: .; V gene: TRBV24-1; CDR3 protein: CATSDLGGETQYF; CDR3 DNA: TGTGCCACCAGTGATTTAGGCGGAGAGACCCAGTACTTC